This TCR beta chain was found in a study of T cell clones after liver transplantation (dated by TCRdb to about 2019). With respect to the entire study: The samples were obtained from ITN030ST, a randomized trial that attempted immunosuppression withdrawal within 2 years after liver transplantation. To count as tolerant, a recipient had to stay completely off immunosuppression for at least one year without liver enzymes climbing beyond twice the upper limit of normal. A cohort of 8 liver transplant recipients was studied, of whom 3 were classified as tolerant and 5 as non-tolerant. Donor-reactive T cell clones were identified using TCRbeta sequencing after a pre-transplant mixed lymphocyte reaction and were then followed in post-transplant blood. Blood samples were taken pre-transplant, pre-randomization before withdrawal, and post-randomization after full withdrawal or failed withdrawal. Of the eight recipients, a few were HCV-positive, while the remaining recipients had been transplanted for non-autoimmune, non-viral indications. No induction therapy was given to the subjects, and standard immunosuppression was administered until randomization at 12-24 months post-transplant. As an antigen-independent comparator for donor-reactive sequences, third party-reactive TCRbeta sequences were also identified from pre-transplant MLRs. General findings and caveats noted by the study authors: A greater decline was seen for donor-reactive sequences than for third party-reactive sequences, suggesting partial antigen-specific deletion unrelated to withdrawal success. The conclusions were considered preliminary, being limited by small, heterogeneous patient numbers and non-standardized post-transplant time points. In 5 of 8 subjects, regardless of tolerance or HCV status, circulating donor-reactive CD4 TCRbeta sequences dropped significantly post-transplant. In a couple of subjects, low numbers of available donor cells limited the measurable donor-reactive repertoire. Once repertoire turnover was taken into account, donor-reactive detection showed a significant reduction for CD4 in 7 of 8 subjects and for CD8 in 8 of 8. Since no allograft tissue specimens were available, donor-reactive T cells may have migrated into the graft instead of being deleted.

V drops 0 bases and J drops 6 bases, leaving 12 bases in between. The CDR3 numbers 14 residues from cysteine through phenylalanine. CDR3 DNA only is kept here, 42 bases in frame from base 1. The germline V gene (reference sequence) specifies LNHNV as CDR1 and YYDKDF as CDR2. High-throughput TCRbeta CDR3 sequencing of frozen genomic DNA was performed by immunoSEQ, including PCR amplification, mapping, bias correction and internal controls. The original pipeline was this. Productive rearrangements were retained, and unique TCRbeta sequences were defined by the CDR3 nucleotide sequence together with the V and J gene. For classification of a sequence as donor-reactive, at least 5-fold expansion in CFSE-low cells relative to unstimulated pre-transplant cells and a frequency of at least 0.01% were required. Minimum frequency thresholds were set for each subject based on the unstimulated sample with the lowest template count, ensuring at least 90% detection power. Jensen-Shannon divergence between the top 1000 TCRbeta sequences after and before transplant was used to measure repertoire turnover. Changes in detection of donor-reactive sequences were tested with two-sided Fisher's exact tests. This immuneACCESS table, as held by TCRdb, lists in-frame sequences with V and J called but not all clones. Of the missing ones, under half trace to an unresolved V gene in checked studies; the others have no known cause. That table gives V, J and clone size, and the DNA gave D and trimming. This sample gives 70,000 to 80,000 clones in total; roughly 90% of them show up just once. Jointly, the top ten make up roughly 2.6% of the sample.

Notes on this clone: Its antigen is unknown. No qualities accompany the bases; no much larger clone lies one base away.

The time point label on this specimen signifies: pre-transplant. Unstimulated PBMCs, after thawing, were stained for CD3, CD4 and CD8 and then FACS-sorted into CD3+CD4+ and CD3+CD8+ populations. Randomization to immunosuppression withdrawal applied to every one of the 8 studied subjects. The Qiagen DNeasy Blood and Tissue Kit was used for isolation of genomic DNA. This clonotype was sampled from a human donor who received a liver transplant. The receptor chain draws on TRBV15 and TRBJ2-7; no D gene call is confident. The sample was CD4+ T cells from blood, taken before liver transplant. The encoded CDR3 is CATSREAVGFEQYF. The nucleotide sequence reads as follows: TGTGCCACCAGCAGAGAGGCAGTGGGGTTCGAGCAGTACTTC.